The rows below give T cell receptor beta chains drawn from one sample of a study of blood T cell repertoires in COVID-19. TCRdb's copy holds only in-frame clones and misses some; the assay was immunoSEQ multiplex PCR. In the table there are 200,000 to 250,000 clones, about 85% of which are singletons. Source material: peripheral blood. The receptors come from a woman between 18 and 29 years old who had recovered from COVID-19. CDR3s include the opening cysteine and the closing phenylalanine or tryptophan. Fields, in order: CDR3 protein, CDR3 DNA, V gene, clone size, J gene, D gene. D genes are given only for firm matches. Part of the rows lack a size; the others show once, few, many or a class for expanded clones.

CDR3 protein: CASSPGISSTDTQYF
CDR3 DNA: TGTGCCAGCAGCCCGGGGATCTCTAGCACAGATACGCAGTATTTT
V gene: TRBV7-2
clone size: once
J gene: TRBJ2-3
D gene: NA

CDR3 protein: CASSFSQGEAFF
CDR3 DNA: TGTGCCAGCAGCTTTTCCCAGGGAGAAGCTTTCTTT
V gene: TRBV7-9
clone size: NA
J gene: TRBJ1-1
D gene: NA

CDR3 protein: CAWSQGRSPLHF
CDR3 DNA: TGTGCCTGGAGCCAGGGGCGATCACCCCTCCACTTT
V gene: TRBV30
clone size: NA
J gene: TRBJ1-6
D gene: NA

CDR3 protein: CASSSTSGRYYEQYF
CDR3 DNA: TGTGCCAGCAGCTCGACTAGCGGGAGATACTACGAGCAGTACTTC
V gene: TRBV7-2
clone size: NA
J gene: TRBJ2-7
D gene: TRBD2

CDR3 protein: CASSLRGVQPQHF
CDR3 DNA: TGTGCCAGCAGCTTACGGGGGGTTCAGCCCCAGCATTTT
V gene: TRBV13
clone size: few
J gene: TRBJ1-5
D gene: NA

CDR3 protein: CASSIETGSGYTF
CDR3 DNA: TGTGCCAGTAGTATAGAGACAGGGTCTGGCTACACCTTC
V gene: TRBV19
clone size: NA
J gene: TRBJ1-2
D gene: TRBD1

CDR3 protein: CSVESQGAGYGYTF
CDR3 DNA: TGCAGCGTTGAATCTCAGGGGGCGGGGTATGGCTACACCTTC
V gene: TRBV29-1
clone size: NA
J gene: TRBJ1-2
D gene: TRBD1

CDR3 protein: CASTTGEITEAFF
CDR3 DNA: TGTGCCAGCACCACAGGGGAGATCACTGAAGCTTTCTTT
V gene: TRBV2
clone size: NA
J gene: TRBJ1-1
D gene: TRBD1

CDR3 protein: CASSEPGSGANVLTF
CDR3 DNA: TGTGCCAGCAGTGAACCGGGCTCTGGGGCCAACGTCCTGACTTTC
V gene: TRBV6-1
clone size: NA
J gene: TRBJ2-6
D gene: NA

CDR3 protein: CSVVRMSEYSYNEQFF
CDR3 DNA: TGCAGCGTTGTGAGGATGTCCGAGTACTCCTACAATGAGCAGTTCTTC
V gene: TRBV29-1
clone size: NA
J gene: TRBJ2-1
D gene: NA